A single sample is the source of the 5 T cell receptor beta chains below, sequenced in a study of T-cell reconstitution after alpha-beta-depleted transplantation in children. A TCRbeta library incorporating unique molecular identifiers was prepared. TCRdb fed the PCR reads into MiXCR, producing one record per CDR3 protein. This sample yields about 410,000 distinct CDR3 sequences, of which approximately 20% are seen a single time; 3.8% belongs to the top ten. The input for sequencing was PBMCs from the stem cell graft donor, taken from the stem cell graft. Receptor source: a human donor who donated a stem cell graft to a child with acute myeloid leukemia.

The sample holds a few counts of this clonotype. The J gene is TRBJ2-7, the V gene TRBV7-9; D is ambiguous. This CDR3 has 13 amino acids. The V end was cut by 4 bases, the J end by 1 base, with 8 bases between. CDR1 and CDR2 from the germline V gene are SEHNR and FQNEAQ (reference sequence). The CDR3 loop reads CASSSSASYEQYF. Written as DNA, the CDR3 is TGTGCCAGCAGCTCCTCAGCGTCCTACGAGCAGTACTTC.

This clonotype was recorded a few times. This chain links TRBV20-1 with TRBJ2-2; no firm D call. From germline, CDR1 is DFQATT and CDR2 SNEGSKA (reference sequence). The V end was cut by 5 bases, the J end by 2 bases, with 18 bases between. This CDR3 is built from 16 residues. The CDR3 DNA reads TGCAGTGCTCCGAATCGGGTAGCTGCCAACACCGGGGAGCTGTTTTTT. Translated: CSAPNRVAANTGELFF.

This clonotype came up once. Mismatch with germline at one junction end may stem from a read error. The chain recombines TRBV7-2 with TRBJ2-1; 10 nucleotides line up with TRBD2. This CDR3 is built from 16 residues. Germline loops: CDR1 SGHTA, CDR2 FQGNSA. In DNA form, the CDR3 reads TGTGCCAGCAGCTTAGCGCGCCTAGCGGGGGCGAATGAGCATTTCTTC. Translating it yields CASSLARLAGANEHFF.

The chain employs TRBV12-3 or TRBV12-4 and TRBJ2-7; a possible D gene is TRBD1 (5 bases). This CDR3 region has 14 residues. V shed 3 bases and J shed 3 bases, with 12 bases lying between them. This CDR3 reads CASSFVPGLYEQYF. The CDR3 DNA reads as TGTGCCAGCAGTTTCGTCCCAGGGCTCTACGAGCAGTACTTC.

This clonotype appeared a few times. CDR3 sequence: CASSYGGFDSPLHF. For the CDR3, the DNA is TGTGCCAGCAGTTACGGGGGGTTTGATTCACCCCTCCACTTT. The rearrangement links TRBV6-5 to TRBJ1-6; TRBD1 is a possible D gene (5 bases). The CDR3 has 14 amino acids. Trimming shortened V by 2 bases and J by 8 bases, and 10 bases separated the two germline ends. In germline, CDR1 is MNHEY, CDR2 SVGAGI.